Reported below is one TCR beta chain. Its matching antigen is unknown. This sample's treatment: oral pan-JAK inhibitor, 5-10 mg twice daily. The source of the sample is a study of CD8+ T cells in alopecia areata. TCR sequencing used cDNA made by reverse transcription of extracted RNA. Clones were read by immunoSEQ multiplex PCR, and TCRdb kept only the in-frame ones, dropping some. The sample records about 300,000 clones, 55% to 75% being singletons. Germline V lookup: CDR1 SGHRS, CDR2 YFSETQ. Trimming removed 4 bases from V and 5 bases from J; junction bases left unmatched: 8. The CDR3 sequence is 15 residues long. General study results and limits: Clonality in the scalp and expanded CD8+ clones ranked among the top 100 were significantly decreased by tofacitinib.

The starting material was CD4+ T cells sorted from blood, obtained at week 24, from a patient treated with tofacitinib. The sequence derives from a human donor with alopecia areata. The chain employs TRBV5-1 and TRBJ2-5, with 10 bases identical to TRBD1. Here the CDR3 reads CASSVWTGGKETQYF. CDR3 DNA: TGCGCCAGCAGCGTCTGGACAGGGGGGAAGGAGACCCAGTACTTC.